The T cell receptor beta chain under discussion was sequenced for a study of beta chain features in type 1 diabetes. Study results and limitations: Type 1 diabetes patients had moderately but significantly shorter TCRB CDR3s in all four CD4+ subsets.

The CDR3 is 15 amino acids. The germline V gene encodes CDR1 SNHLY and CDR2 FYNNEI. V lost 5 bases to trimming and J lost 4 bases; unmatched junction nucleotides: 7. Expressed TCRB transcripts were sequenced after all isolated RNA was converted to cDNA. The repertoire was sequenced with immunoSEQ multiplex PCR; TCRdb's copy has only in-frame clones and lacks some. The sample records 95,000 to 110,000 clones, 28% being singletons. As to this clone: Its antigen remains unknown.

Material: central memory CD4+ T cells from blood. The TCR comes from a woman aged 18-29 years with type 1 diabetes. The chain links TRBV2 to TRBJ1-5; 8 bases are shared with TRBD1. CDR3 sequence (DNA): TGTGCCAGCAGTAACCAGGGGGCAGGAAATCAGCCCCAGCATTTT. Translating gives CASSNQGAGNQPQHF.